The subject of this entry is one T cell receptor (beta chain). What it binds is not known. This sample was taken from a study of OX40 agonist ivuxolimab in advanced cancers. The overall study: The patients received ivuxolimab by intravenous route every 2 weeks at 0.01 to 10 mg/kg.

Findings and limits, study-wide: Not determined was the antigen specificity of the expanded peripheral T cells.

J lost 4 bases, V lost 4 bases, and 6 bases had no gene match. The CDR3 has 14 amino acids. CDR1 PRHDT and CDR2 FYEKMQ come from the germline V gene (reference sequence). Sequenced by immunoSEQ multiplex PCR; TCRdb stores in-frame clones only, minus some. Of 23,000 or so clones in the sample, 70% to 90% are singletons; the top ten hold under 40%. The sequence derives from an adult with an advanced solid tumor such as melanoma, head and neck, liver or kidney cancer. Here the sequenced sample was CD4+ or CD8+ T cells sorted from blood, taken in a trial of the OX40 agonist ivuxolimab. The chain combines TRBV13 with TRBJ1-2, with 7 bases aligning to TRBD1. The CDR3 reads CASSSGDRVYGYTF. The DNA of the CDR3 is TGTGCCAGCAGCTCCGGGGACAGAGTCTATGGCTACACCTTC.